These 22 T cell receptor beta chains originate from one sample sequenced in a study of cytomegalovirus exposure and HLA in healthy donors. PCR was performed using 60 Vbeta and 13 Jbeta primers. The assay was immunoSEQ multiplex PCR, and TCRdb's table has in-frame clones only and misses some. The sample records roughly 100,000 clones, around 73% being singletons. The sample taken for sequencing was PBMCs. These receptors were collected from a man aged 25-45 years in good health and CMV-seronegative.

V usage is TRBV19 and J usage is TRBJ2-1; 9 nucleotides align to TRBD2. The germline CDR1 and CDR2 sequences are LNHDA and SQIVND (reference sequence). This CDR3 region has 14 residues. Trimming at V came to 9 bases and at J to 3 bases, leaving 6 bases not matched to a gene. The DNA of the CDR3 is TGTGCCAGCACAGGCGGGAGGGACTACAATGAGCAGTTCTTC. Translated, it gives CASTGGRDYNEQFF.

This clone occurred once. This chain joins TRBV7-9 and TRBJ1-3; no reliable D call. CDR3 length: 15 amino acids. V lost 3 bases to trimming and J lost 0 bases, with 9 bases between them. Germline V gene sequence: CDR1 SEHNR, CDR2 FQNEAQ (reference sequence). CDR3 sequence reads: CASSLGTDSGNTIYF. For the CDR3, the DNA is TGTGCCAGCAGCTTGGGTACAGACTCTGGAAACACCATATATTTT.

The CDR3 DNA reads TGTGCCAGCAGTCGGGCCGGGGGGCTGTTCGAGCAGTACTTC. Translation gives CASSRAGGLFEQYF. The V call is TRBV6-5, the J call TRBJ2-5, with TRBD2 as a possible D gene (7 bases). The end of the DNA aligns better with TRBJ2-7, so the J call may be wrong. CDR1 and CDR2 from the germline V gene are MNHEY and SVGAGI. This CDR3 contains 14 residues.

CDR3 residues: CASSIQTGRRDYGYTF. The DNA of the CDR3 is TGTGCCAGCAGCATACAAACAGGGAGAAGGGACTATGGCTACACCTTC. The V call is TRBV13, the J call TRBJ1-2, with D possibly being TRBD1 (6 bases). Germline CDR1 reads PRHDT; CDR2 reads FYEKMQ (reference sequence). CDR3 length: 16 amino acids. V was trimmed by 5 bases and J by 3 bases, leaving 19 bases between them.

The chain links TRBV28 to TRBJ2-7; 8 nucleotides agree with TRBD1. The CDR3 contains 15 residues. Trimming took 7 bases from V and 0 from J; bases not matched to a gene: 8. Germline values: CDR1 MDHEN, CDR2 SYDVKM. The DNA of the CDR3 is TGTGCCAGCACTAGTAATCAGGGGGCCTCCTACGAGCAGTACTTC. Translated: CASTSNQGASYEQYF. The whole variable domain, remainder taken from reference TRBV28 and TRBJ2-7, is DVKVTQSSRYLVKRTGEKVFLECVQDMDHENMFWYRQDPGLGLRLIYFSYDVKMKEKGDIPEGYSVSREKKERFSLILESASTNQTSMYLCASTSNQGASYEQYFGPGTRLTVT.

The chain's CDR3 is CASRDRVSTGELFF. DNA of the CDR3: TGTGCCAGCAGGGACAGGGTTAGCACCGGGGAGCTGTTTTTT. J is TRBJ2-2 and V is TRBV2; TRBD1 matches at 8 bases. This CDR3 comprises 14 residues. Germline-derived CDR1 and CDR2 are SNHLY and FYNNEI. V dropped 6 bases and J dropped 4; count of bases not matched to a gene: 4.

This clone was seen a handful of times. The J gene is TRBJ1-6, the V gene TRBV19; no firm D call. The germline gives CDR1 LNHDA, CDR2 SQIVND (reference sequence). The CDR3 contains 13 residues. Trimming stripped 5 bases from V and 12 bases from J, with 14 bases between. CDR3 sequence: CASSPGLGLPLHF. DNA for the CDR3: TGTGCCAGTAGTCCGGGTCTTGGGTTACCCCTCCACTTT.

The gene calls are TRBV27 and TRBJ2-1; D may be TRBD2 (6 bases). The CDR3 consists of 13 residues. Trimming left V 5 bases short and J 9 bases short, with 14 bases between. Germline V gene sequence: CDR1 MNHEY, CDR2 SMNVEV (reference sequence). The CDR3 region is CASSIGLPFEQFF. The CDR3 bases are TGTGCCAGCAGTATTGGACTACCCTTTGAGCAGTTCTTC.

The chain couples TRBV7-2 to TRBJ1-2, with TRBD1 matching 8 bases. The germline V gene has CDR1 SGHTA and CDR2 FQGNSA. This CDR3 contains 15 residues. J was trimmed by 7 bases and V by 5 bases; bases with no gene match: 12. CDR3 amino acids: CASSPRAGGQLGYTF. The CDR3 nucleotides read TGTGCCAGCAGCCCCCGGGCAGGGGGCCAACTTGGCTACACCTTC.

This clone was picked up a small number of times. This chain uses TRBV4-3 with TRBJ2-1; 13 nucleotides match TRBD2. The CDR3 consists of 22 residues. V was clipped by 0 bases and J by 0 bases; unmatched bases: 14. From germline, CDR1 is LGHNA and CDR2 YSLEER. CDR3 loop: CASSQDALGGLAGAPSYNEQFF. DNA of the CDR3: TGCGCCAGCAGCCAAGACGCCCTGGGCGGACTAGCGGGGGCACCCTCCTACAATGAGCAGTTCTTC.

The chain employs TRBV28 and TRBJ1-1; TRBD1 matches at 10 bases. Germline V lookup: CDR1 MDHEN, CDR2 SYDVKM. Trimming at V came to 5 bases and at J to 0 bases, leaving 24 bases not matched to a gene. The CDR3 has 22 amino acids. The CDR3 DNA reads as TGTGCCAGCAGTCTAGATGCCGGGACAGGGGACCGCATTCCAGTTCTGAACACTGAAGCTTTCTTT. It translates to CASSLDAGTGDRIPVLNTEAFF.

V is TRBV27 and J is TRBJ1-4; 7 bases align to TRBD1. V shed 5 bases, J shed 9 bases, and the junction held 3 bases outside the gene matches. Germline V gene lookup returns CDR1 MNHEY and CDR2 SMNVEV (reference sequence). This CDR3 is built from 12 residues. CDR3 sequence reads: CASSRQGKKLFF. CDR3 DNA: TGTGCCAGCAGTAGACAGGGTAAAAAACTGTTTTTT.

In its sample, this clone was seen once. Other DNA sequences in this specimen translate into the identical CDR3. This chain uses TRBV4-3 with TRBJ1-5, with TRBD1 identical over 8 bases. This CDR3 comprises 16 residues. V shed 0 bases and J 2 bases; nucleotides not matched to a gene: 3. The V gene's germline CDR1 is LGHNA and CDR2 YSLEER. The CDR3 here is CASSQDRGRGNQPQHF. In nucleotides, the CDR3 is TGCGCCAGCAGCCAAGACAGGGGGCGGGGCAATCAGCCCCAGCATTTT.

The CDR3 is CASSQQTMNTEAFF. DNA for the CDR3: TGTGCCAGCAGTCAACAAACCATGAACACTGAAGCTTTCTTT. The chain recombines TRBV28 with TRBJ1-1; D call uncertain. CDR1 and CDR2 from the germline V gene are MDHEN and SYDVKM. Trimming took 5 bases from V and 0 from J, leaving 10 bases between them. This CDR3 has 14 residues.

The chain carries TRBV9 and TRBJ1-1; 8 bases are shared with TRBD1. Germline V CDR1 and CDR2: SGDLS, YYNGEE. Trimming took 4 bases from V and 1 from J; bases not matched to a gene: 6. CDR3 length: 15 residues. The CDR3 protein is CASSTRTGTNTEAFF. DNA of the CDR3: TGTGCCAGCAGCACCCGGACAGGGACGAACACTGAAGCTTTCTTT.

V usage is TRBV27 and J usage is TRBJ1-2, with 8 positions matching TRBD1. The V gene's germline CDR1 is MNHEY and CDR2 SMNVEV (reference sequence). CDR3 length equals 13 residues. The V gene end was trimmed by 5 bases and the J gene end by 5 bases; junction bases not matched to a gene: 4. This chain's CDR3 is CASSHDRGYGYTF. The CDR3, as DNA: TGTGCCAGCAGTCATGACAGGGGATATGGCTACACCTTC.

The chain links TRBV18 to TRBJ2-1; 7 bases match TRBD2. Germline trimming cut 6 bases from V and 7 bases from J; bases unmatched to any gene: 12. The CDR3 extends over 15 amino acids. Germline V CDR1 and CDR2: KGHSH, LQKENI. CDR3 coding DNA: TGTGCCAGCTCCGCTCAGGGTTCGGGGGGTAATGAGCAGTTCTTC. This translates into CASSAQGSGGNEQFF.

This rearrangement joins TRBV9 to TRBJ2-6; 8 bases line up with TRBD2. V dropped 0 bases and J dropped 2; count of bases not matched to a gene: 4. CDR1 and CDR2 (germline): SGDLS, YYNGEE. This CDR3 region has 17 residues. CDR3 sequence reads: CASSVGVSGTGANVLTF. The CDR3 DNA follows: TGTGCCAGCAGCGTAGGTGTTAGCGGGACTGGGGCCAACGTCCTGACTTTC.

The rearrangement links TRBV7-6 to TRBJ1-1; D is unclear. The germline V gene has CDR1 SGHVS and CDR2 FNYEAQ. Trimming left V 8 bases short and J 2 bases short, with 6 bases between. The CDR3 is 11 amino acids. CDR3 sequence reads: CASGSNTEAFF. The CDR3 DNA reads TGTGCCAGCGGTAGTAACACTGAAGCTTTCTTT.

This chain connects TRBV14 to TRBJ1-5, with D possibly matching TRBD1 (5 bases). CDR3 length equals 13 residues. V shed 4 bases and J shed 6 bases, with 10 bases lying between them. Germline V gives CDR1 SGHDN, CDR2 FVKESK. The CDR3, as DNA: TGTGCCAGCAGCCGAGGTGACAGTCAGCCCCAGCATTTT. Protein sequence: CASSRGDSQPQHF.

This clone was seen more than once but under ten times. The chain recombines TRBV1 with TRBJ2-1; the DNA was not compared with TRBD1, the D call given in the table. TRBV1 is assigned pseudogene status. The CDR3 totals 17 residues. The CDR3 DNA sequence: TGCACCACCACTGAGAATTTAGACAGGGTCGGGTACAATGAGCAGTTCTTC. As protein: CTTTENLDRVGYNEQFF.

The chain employs TRBV11-2 and TRBJ1-2, with a possible D match to TRBD1 (6 bases). The germline V gene encodes CDR1 SGHAT and CDR2 FQNNGV. This CDR3 has 13 amino acids. With 3 bases removed from V and 9 bases from J, the gap between germline ends came to 14 bases. CDR3 nucleotides: TGTGCCAGCAGCTTGGGGGCGGCAGGGAGCTACACCTTC. The encoded protein is CASSLGAAGSYTF. The whole variable domain, remainder taken from reference TRBV11-2 and TRBJ1-2, is EAGVAQSPRYKIIEKRQSVAFWCNPISGHATLYWYQQILGQGPKLLIQFQNNGVVDDSQLPKDRFSAERLKGVDSTLKIQPAKLEDSAVYLCASSLGAAGSYTFGSGTRLTVV.